The entry below gives a single TCR beta chain sequence along with its context. TCRdb keeps only in-frame clones here, not all; method: immunoSEQ multiplex PCR. Of some 200,000 clones detected, roughly nine tenths appear once; the ten largest clones hold over 1.5%. The sample originates from a study of blood T cell repertoires in COVID-19. Study as a whole: Donors in the United States, Italy and Spain gave samples during acute or convalescent COVID-19.

The CDR3 totals 13 residues. The V gene end was trimmed by 4 bases and the J gene end by 3 bases; junction bases not matched to a gene: 4. Germline CDR1 and CDR2: SGHRS and YFSETQ. Sequenced sample: peripheral blood. The chain links TRBV5-1 to TRBJ2-7, with 7 bases matching TRBD1. The origin of this receptor is a man aged 70-80 years with acute or convalescent COVID-19. The CDR3 is CASSARQGYEQYF. DNA of the CDR3: TGCGCCAGCAGCGCCAGACAGGGCTACGAGCAGTACTTC. Complete variable domain (other parts from reference TRBV5-1 and TRBJ2-7): KAGVTQTPRYLIKTRGQQVTLSCSPISGHRSVSWYQQTPGQGLQFLFEYFSETQRNKGNFPGRFSGRQFSNSRSEMNVSTLELGDSALYLCASSARQGYEQYFGPGTRLTVT.